The 31 T cell receptor beta chains below were found in one sample sequenced in a study of blood T cell repertoires in COVID-19. Profiling relied on immunoSEQ multiplex PCR, and the TCRdb table lists in-frame clones only, not all of them. The repertoire holds 150,000 to 200,000 clones, with 90% to 95% as singletons. Sequences were obtained from peripheral blood. These TCRs come from a woman aged 60-75 years with COVID-19, enrolled during active disease.

In regard to this clone: Other DNA sequences from this sample encode an identical CDR3 as well. V and J are TRBV9 and TRBJ1-6; 7 positions match TRBD1. The CDR3 is 15 amino acids. The germline V gene has CDR1 SGDLS and CDR2 YYNGEE. The ends lost 4 bases at V and 7 bases at J; junction bases unmatched: 8. CDR3 residues: CASSSTGTENSPLHF. The CDR3 region has the DNA TGTGCCAGCAGCTCCACCGGGACAGAGAATTCACCCCTCCACTTT.

The rearrangement uses TRBV14 and TRBJ1-2, with a possible D match to TRBD1 (5 bases). This CDR3 is 16 amino acids long. Trimming removed 0 bases from V and 2 bases from J, with 13 bases in between. Germline CDR1 reads SGHDN; CDR2 reads FVKESK. The CDR3 spells CASSQDSGHANYGYTF. DNA for the CDR3: TGTGCCAGCAGCCAAGATTCCGGACATGCCAACTATGGCTACACCTTC.

The V and J genes are TRBV12-5 and TRBJ1-2; D is ambiguous. This CDR3 comprises 13 residues. V was shortened by 6 bases and J by 0 bases, with 8 bases between the two germline ends. The germline V gene has CDR1 LGHNT and CDR2 FRNRAP. The CDR3 DNA reads as TGTGCTAGTGGACTAGGAGCTAACTATGGCTACACCTTC. Protein sequence: CASGLGANYGYTF. The whole variable domain, remainder taken from reference TRBV12-5 and TRBJ1-2, is DARVTQTPRHKVTEMGQEVTMRCQPILGHNTVFWYRQTMMQGLELLAYFRNRAPLDDSGMPKDRFSAEMPDATLATLKIQPSEPRDSAVYFCASGLGANYGYTFGSGTRLTVV.

V is TRBV9 and J is TRBJ2-7; 7 nucleotides line up with TRBD2. Germline lookup yields CDR1 SGDLS and CDR2 YYNGEE. J was trimmed by 3 bases and V by 0 bases; bases with no gene match: 9. The CDR3 length is 16 residues. CDR3 in DNA: TGTGCCAGCAGCGTAGATGGCGGGAGAAACAACTACGAGCAGTACTTC. This gives the protein CASSVDGGRNNYEQYF.

The chain is built from TRBV2 and TRBJ1-2; D remains unclear. The CDR3 covers 11 residues. CDR1 SNHLY and CDR2 FYNNEI come from the germline V gene. V gave up 5 bases and J gave up 7 bases, with 8 bases separating them. CDR3 sequence: CASSRVLGYTF. The CDR3 nucleotides read TGTGCCAGCAGTCGAGTCCTTGGCTACACCTTC. The full variable domain, rest sourced from reference TRBV2 and TRBJ1-2, is EPEVTQTPSHQVTQMGQEVILRCVPISNHLYFYWYRQILGQKVEFLVSFYNNEISEKSEIFDDQFSVERPDGSNFTLKIRSTKLEDSAMYFCASSRVLGYTFGSGTRLTVV.

The rearrangement uses TRBV7-9 and TRBJ1-4, with D possibly being TRBD1 (6 bases). The ends were cut back, 3 bases at V and 5 bases at J, with 10 bases in the middle. CDR3 size: 14 residues. Germline assignment: CDR1 SEHNR and CDR2 FQNEAQ (reference sequence). CDR3 sequence (DNA): TGTGCCAGCAGCTTCTCAGGGGTAAATGAAAAACTGTTTTTT. Translated: CASSFSGVNEKLFF.

The genes are TRBV27 and TRBJ1-3, with D perhaps TRBD1 (5 bases). Trimming took 8 bases from V and 3 from J, leaving 14 bases between them. The CDR3 is made up of 14 amino acids. Germline V CDR1 and CDR2: MNHEY, SMNVEV (reference sequence). The CDR3 DNA is TGTGCCAGCGCTGACCGGGGGGTTGGAAACACCATATATTTT. It specifies CASADRGVGNTIYF.

The chain joins TRBV20-1 to TRBJ1-3, with D tentatively TRBD1 (5 bases). The CDR3 has 13 residues. V was clipped by 3 bases and J by 0 bases, with 6 bases between them. The germline V gene encodes CDR1 DFQATT and CDR2 SNEGSKA (reference sequence). The CDR3 DNA is TGCAGTGCTAGTAGGGGCTCTGGAAACACCATATATTTT. It yields the protein CSASRGSGNTIYF.

The CDR3 loop reads CASSGDRVLTDTQYF. The CDR3 nucleotides read TGTGCCAGCAGCGGGGACAGGGTTCTCACAGATACGCAGTATTTT. The V call is TRBV7-2, the J call TRBJ2-3; 9 bases align to TRBD1. The germline V gene encodes CDR1 SGHTA and CDR2 FQGNSA. Trimming at V came to 5 bases and at J to 2 bases, leaving 5 bases not matched to a gene. CDR3 length equals 15 residues.

Comment on this clone: At the DNA level, this CDR3 is encoded by other sequences in the same sample as well. The chain carries TRBV12-3 or TRBV12-4 and TRBJ1-2; tentative D call: TRBD1 (6 bases). V lost 1 base, J lost 8 bases, and 11 bases lay in between. The CDR3 spans 13 residues. In nucleotides, the CDR3 is TGTGCCAGCAGTTTAGGCCAGGGGTACGGCTACACCTTC. Its protein product is CASSLGQGYGYTF.

CDR3 region: CASSLLRTEAFF. The CDR3 DNA sequence: TGTGCCAGCAGCTTACTTCGCACTGAAGCTTTCTTT. V is TRBV7-9 and J is TRBJ1-1; D unresolved. CDR1 is SEHNR and CDR2 is FQNEAQ in the germline V gene (reference sequence). V lost 2 bases to trimming and J lost 4 bases, with 5 bases between them. CDR3 length: 12 amino acids. Full variable domain (missing parts from reference TRBV7-9 and TRBJ1-1): DTGVSQNPRHKITKRGQNVTFRCDPISEHNRLYWYRQTLGQGPEFLTYFQNEAQLEKSRLLSDRFSAERPKGSFSTLEIQRTEQGDSAMYLCASSLLRTEAFFGQGTRLTVV.

The chain joins TRBV10-3 to TRBJ1-5; weak D call: TRBD1 (5 bases). Germline V lookup: CDR1 ENHRY, CDR2 SYGVKD. The CDR3 covers 15 residues. Deletions cut 6 bases from V and 4 bases from J, with 16 bases between. The CDR3 DNA sequence: TGTGCCATCAGGGCGGTGGGGGGGGAGAATCAGCCCCAGCATTTT. Amino acids: CAIRAVGGENQPQHF.

This chain connects TRBV7-3 to TRBJ2-7; 8 bases are shared with TRBD1. V shed 5 bases, J shed 5 bases, and the junction held 5 bases outside the gene matches. This CDR3 is built from 13 residues. CDR1 and CDR2 (germline): SGHTA, FQGTGA. The CDR3 nucleotides read TGTGCCAGCAGCCCTGGACAGGGAAACGAGCAGTACTTC. Residues: CASSPGQGNEQYF.

The rearrangement joins TRBV5-1 to TRBJ1-2; 9 bases line up with TRBD1. J was trimmed by 8 bases and V by 0 bases; bases with no gene match: 11. Germline V gene data show CDR1 as SGHRS and CDR2 as YFSETQ. The CDR3 is 16 amino acids. The CDR3 loop reads CASSLATSGQGKGYTF. Written as DNA, the CDR3 is TGCGCCAGCAGCTTGGCCACATCCGGACAGGGGAAGGGCTACACCTTC.

This chain links TRBV6-6 with TRBJ1-3; tentatively, D is TRBD1 (5 bases). CDR3 size: 13 residues. V lost 6 bases and J lost 4, with 10 bases in between. Germline CDR1 reads MNHNY; CDR2 reads SVGAGI (reference sequence). CDR3 in DNA: TGTGCCAGCAGCCAGGGTTACGGAAACACCATATATTTT. Encoded protein: CASSQGYGNTIYF.

This clone was counted between two and nine times. The chain has TRBV5-1 and TRBJ1-4; 11 bases agree with TRBD1. V dropped 5 bases and J dropped 7; count of bases not matched to a gene: 7. The CDR3 length is 15 residues. Germline loops: CDR1 SGHRS, CDR2 YFSETQ. The CDR3 sequence is CASSQGQGAGEKLFF. Here the CDR3 DNA reads TGCGCCAGCAGTCAAGGACAGGGGGCCGGTGAAAAACTGTTTTTT.

The V and J genes are TRBV20-1 and TRBJ1-5, with TRBD1 identical over 12 bases. In germline, CDR1 is DFQATT, CDR2 SNEGSKA (reference sequence). CDR3 length: 15 residues. V was clipped by 3 bases and J by 7 bases; unmatched bases: 7. CDR3 sequence: CSASFGTGGGQPQHF. CDR3 coding DNA: TGCAGTGCTAGTTTCGGGACAGGGGGCGGGCAGCCCCAGCATTTT.

The genes are TRBV5-5 and TRBJ2-7, with D perhaps TRBD2 (5 bases). Deletions cut 2 bases from V and 2 bases from J, with 11 bases between. This CDR3 spans 14 amino acids. Germline values: CDR1 SGHKS, CDR2 YYEKEE (reference sequence). CDR3 in amino acids: CASSLGGVPYEQYF. The CDR3 bases are TGTGCCAGCAGCTTAGGAGGCGTTCCCTACGAGCAGTACTTC.

J is TRBJ2-7 and V is TRBV19; D perhaps matches TRBD1 (5 bases). Between the trimmed V and J ends, which lost 4 bases and 0 bases, there was a span of 13 bases. CDR1 LNHDA and CDR2 SQIVND come from the germline V gene (reference sequence). The CDR3 contains 15 residues. CDR3 nucleotides: TGTGCCAGTAGTAACCAGGGTGAGGCCTCCTACGAGCAGTACTTC. Protein product: CASSNQGEASYEQYF.

The rearrangement links TRBV2 to TRBJ1-1; D call uncertain. The germline V and J ends were trimmed by 5 bases and 1 base, with 11 bases remaining between them. Germline V gene data show CDR1 as SNHLY and CDR2 as FYNNEI. This CDR3 is 14 amino acids long. Here the CDR3 reads CASSRQQTNTEAFF. CDR3 DNA: TGTGCCAGCAGTCGTCAACAGACGAACACTGAAGCTTTCTTT.

This rearrangement joins TRBV7-2 to TRBJ1-2, with 7 nucleotides matching TRBD1. CDR1 is SGHTA, CDR2 FQGNSA, per germline. This CDR3 is built from 14 residues. V dropped 3 bases and J dropped 8; count of bases not matched to a gene: 9. CDR3 protein: CASSFVTGSYGYTF. CDR3 DNA: TGTGCCAGCAGCTTTGTGACAGGGAGTTACGGCTACACCTTC. Based on the CDR3 plus reference TRBV7-2 and TRBJ1-2, the full variable domain is GAGVSQSPSNKVTEKGKDVELRCDPISGHTALYWYRQSLGQGLEFLIYFQGNSAPDKSGLPSDRFSAERTGGSVSTLTIQRTQQEDSAVYLCASSFVTGSYGYTFGSGTRLTVV.

The gene calls are TRBV5-1 and TRBJ1-4; no clear D gene. The V gene's germline CDR1 is SGHRS and CDR2 YFSETQ. This CDR3 region has 15 residues. Trimming left V 4 bases short and J 4 bases short, with 14 bases between. The CDR3 coding sequence is TGCGCCAGCAGCCCCATAGAGGGTCGTAATGAAAAACTGTTTTTT. Translating gives CASSPIEGRNEKLFF.

The rearrangement uses TRBV4-2 and TRBJ1-2; no clear D gene. Germline V gene data show CDR1 as LGHNA and CDR2 as YNFKEQ. V was shortened by 0 bases and J by 6 bases, with 14 bases between the two germline ends. This CDR3 comprises 15 residues. The CDR3 nucleotides read TGTGCCAGCAGCCAAGATCAGGCAGGTGGCGATGGCTACACCTTC. Translation gives CASSQDQAGGDGYTF.

The rearrangement uses TRBV7-2 and TRBJ1-1; D is perhaps TRBD1 (5 bases). The V and J ends lost 1 base and 9 bases respectively, with 15 bases between them. This CDR3 spans 14 amino acids. The germline V gene encodes CDR1 SGHTA and CDR2 FQGNSA. The CDR3 nucleotides read TGTGCCAGCAGCTTAGGTGGCCGGGGGGTAAAAGCTTTCTTT. Amino acid sequence: CASSLGGRGVKAFF.

This chain links TRBV19 with TRBJ2-5; 8 positions match TRBD1. CDR3 length equals 13 residues. V gave up 4 bases and J gave up 3 bases; unmatched junction bases: 1. CDR1 is LNHDA and CDR2 is SQIVND in the germline V gene (reference sequence). This CDR3 reads CASSTQGEETQYF. The CDR3 coding sequence is TGTGCCAGTAGTACACAGGGGGAAGAGACCCAGTACTTC. Drawing the rest from reference TRBV19 and TRBJ2-5, the complete variable domain is DGGITQSPKYLFRKEGQNVTLSCEQNLNHDAMYWYRQDPGQGLRLIYYSQIVNDFQKGDIAEGYSVSREKKESFPLTVTSAQKNPTAFYLCASSTQGEETQYFGPGTRLLVL.

The V and J genes are TRBV30 and TRBJ1-4; 11 nucleotides agree with TRBD1. CDR3 length: 16 residues. After removal of 2 bases from V and 5 bases from J, the junction contained 7 bases not matched to a gene. Germline loops: CDR1 GTSNPN, CDR2 SVGIG (reference sequence). Here the CDR3 DNA reads TGTGCCTGGAGTTCCGGACAGGGGGCGTGGAATGAAAAACTGTTTTTT. Residues: CAWSSGQGAWNEKLFF.

A single count supports this clone. The chain carries TRBV4-1 and TRBJ2-1, with a weak D call TRBD2 (6 bases). The CDR3 length is 15 residues. Germline CDR1 and CDR2: MGHRA and YSYEKL. Deletions cut 4 bases from V and 4 bases from J, with 14 bases between. Here the CDR3 reads CASSRERALYNEQFF. CDR3 coding DNA: TGCGCCAGCAGCCGAGAGCGGGCATTATACAATGAGCAGTTCTTC.

The rearrangement links TRBV6-2 or TRBV6-3 to TRBJ1-1, with D possibly TRBD1 on 6 matching bases. Germline assignment: CDR1 MNHEY and CDR2 SVGEGT. Trimming cost V 2 bases and J 4 bases, with 14 bases left between them. The CDR3 covers 15 residues. In DNA, the CDR3 is TGTGCCAGCAGTTACGGGGGCCCTGGCGTCACTGAAGCTTTCTTT. Residues: CASSYGGPGVTEAFF.

The chain combines TRBV5-1 with TRBJ1-5, with 8 bases aligning to TRBD1. The germline V gene has CDR1 SGHRS and CDR2 YFSETQ. CDR3 length equals 14 residues. Trimming at V came to 4 bases and at J to 5 bases, leaving 5 bases not matched to a gene. For the CDR3, the DNA is TGCGCCAGCAGCCCTACAGGGGGAGATCAGCCCCAGCATTTT. It yields the protein CASSPTGGDQPQHF.

This clone was picked up one time. The V call is TRBV19, the J call TRBJ1-1, with 8 positions matching TRBD1. This CDR3 contains 16 residues. V trimming: 7 bases; J trimming: 4 bases; junction bases outside the gene matches: 14. Germline CDR1 reads LNHDA; CDR2 reads SQIVND (reference sequence). CDR3 DNA: TGTGCCAGTACCGTAGGACAGGGCGGATTAGGCACTGAAGCTTTCTTT. It encodes CASTVGQGGLGTEAFF.

In regard to this clone: A junction end diverges from the germline sequence, so it may reflect a read error. This sequence joins TRBV30 and TRBJ1-5, with 8 bases lining up with TRBD1. Germline assignment: CDR1 GTSNPN and CDR2 SVGIG (reference sequence). The CDR3 is 15 residues long. The CDR3: CACHPGGSSHQPQHF. CDR3 coding DNA: TGTGCCTGCCACCCAGGGGGCTCTAGCCATCAGCCCCAGCATTTT.